This T cell receptor (beta chain) was captured in a study of human T cells and chemical hapten exposure. Study overall: Sensitizing treatment utilized 2% DPC over a roughly 2 cm by roughly 2 cm portion of upper inner arm skin. Patients got weekly scalp diphenylcyclopropenone doses over the approximately 24-week study. Study-wide points: The number of TCRs over 1 in 1000 frequency stayed unchanged after DPC.

MiXCR, applied by TCRdb to the RACE reads, yields one record per CDR3 protein. This table has around 160,000 distinct CDR3 sequences, 13% to 15% appearing once. Time point in this sample: patch test 1, 2 weeks after DPC sensitization. Treatment reported: therapeutic diphenylcyclopropenone sensitization with weekly scalp DPC. The sample holds a few counts of this clonotype. Its antigen is not known. Sequenced material: whole blood, taken in connection with sensitization to the hapten diphenylcyclopropenone (DPC). The TCR was taken from a woman aged 25 to 45 with alopecia areata. Some clones in this sample may be carry-over from other donors' samples.

The DNA of the CDR3 is TGTGCCAGCAGTGAACAACCCCCAGGGACCGGGGAGCTGTTTTTT. Encoded protein: CASSEQPPGTGELFF. The rearrangement uses TRBV2 and TRBJ2-2; D might be TRBD1 (5 bases). The CDR3 runs to 15 residues. V shed 2 bases and J shed 5 bases, with 12 bases lying between them. Germline CDR1 and CDR2: SNHLY and FYNNEI.